This entry lists 6 T cell receptor beta chains sequenced from one sample in a study of CD8 T cells in ankylosing spondylitis. TCRdb itself ran the 5' RACE reads through MiXCR, one entry per CDR3 protein. The data hold about 140,000 distinct CDR3 sequences, with around 7.9% observed a single time. Sequenced input: blood, either unsorted or a sorted T cell fraction (not recorded which). The receptors come from a female donor with ankylosing spondylitis or in good health (not recorded which).

This clonotype was observed at least ten times. The chain has TRBV7-8 and TRBJ1-6; 7 bases are a match to TRBD1. The CDR3 totals 14 residues. CDR1 SGHVS and CDR2 FQNEAQ come from the germline V gene. The V gene end was trimmed by 4 bases and the J gene end by 7 bases; junction bases not matched to a gene: 4. The CDR3 loop reads CASSSMTGNSPLHF. DNA for the CDR3: TGTGCCAGCAGCTCCATGACAGGGAATTCACCCCTCCACTTT.

There are many counts of this clonotype. The rearrangement joins TRBV12-3 or TRBV12-4 to TRBJ1-1; 8 bases are a match to TRBD1. The V segment lost 5 bases and the J segment 4 bases; nucleotides outside the gene matches: 6. CDR3 length: 14 residues. CDR3 sequence: CASSQQGEVTEAFF. As DNA, the CDR3 is TGTGCCAGCAGTCAACAGGGGGAGGTCACTGAAGCTTTCTTT.

This clonotype was recorded at least ten times. V usage is TRBV9 and J usage is TRBJ2-5, with 10 bases lining up with TRBD2. Trimming at V came to 4 bases and at J to 2 bases, leaving 5 bases not matched to a gene. The V gene's germline CDR1 is SGDLS and CDR2 YYNGEE. CDR3 length equals 15 residues. The CDR3 loop reads CASSNSGGIQETQYF. The CDR3 DNA reads TGTGCCAGCAGCAATAGCGGGGGGATTCAAGAGACCCAGTACTTC. The full variable domain, with the rest looked up from reference TRBV9 and TRBJ2-5, is DSGVTQTPKHLITATGQRVTLRCSPRSGDLSVYWYQQSLDQGLQFLIQYYNGEERAKGNILERFSAQQFPDLHSELNLSSLELGDSALYFCASSNSGGIQETQYFGPGTRLLVL.

This clonotype showed up many times. This sequence joins TRBV12-3 or TRBV12-4 and TRBJ1-1; D is unresolved. V lost 2 bases and J lost 4, with 11 bases in between. The CDR3 length is 14 residues. CDR3 DNA sequence: TGTGCCAGCAGTTTAAATTTAAGGGCCACTGAAGCTTTCTTT. As protein: CASSLNLRATEAFF.

This clonotype was detected many times. CDR3 sequence: CASSQEISGYQETQYF. In DNA form, the CDR3 reads TGTGCCAGCAGCCAAGAAATTAGCGGCTACCAAGAGACCCAGTACTTC. The chain joins TRBV4-2 to TRBJ2-5; D perhaps matches TRBD2 (6 bases). Per germline, CDR1 LGHNA and CDR2 YNFKEQ. V lost 0 bases and J lost 0, with 11 bases in between. The CDR3 covers 16 residues.

This clonotype has a count of ten or more. The gene calls are TRBV6-1 and TRBJ1-1; 9 bases align to TRBD1. Germline CDR1 reads MNHNS; CDR2 reads SASEGT. This CDR3 is 13 amino acids long. Unmatched junction bases numbered 7, after V lost 6 bases and J lost 8 bases. Written as DNA, the CDR3 is TGTGCCAGCAGGCAGGACAGGGGTTACGAAGCTTTCTTT. It is translated as CASRQDRGYEAFF.